Included here is one T cell receptor beta chain sequence, with context. This sample is drawn from a study of shared clonotypes between healthy human individuals. Sequencing was at deep level. Profiled with immunoSEQ multiplex PCR; TCRdb holds only in-frame clones, not every one. Here the sample spans roughly 720,000 clones, about nine tenths being singletons. The source material was memory CD8+ T cells from PBMCs. Subset given: CD45RO+ cells pooled with CCR7-negative TemRA cells. The clonotype comes from a man between 18 and 35 years old in good health. Some clones in this sample may be carry-over from other donors' samples.

The CDR3 nucleotides read TGTGCCAGCAGCGGGGCTGGGAGGGGGAGCGGGAGGGAGAACGAGCAGTACTTC. As protein: CASSGAGRGSGRENEQYF. This rearrangement joins TRBV5-5 to TRBJ2-7; the match to TRBD2 covers 10 bases. CDR3 length: 18 residues. The junction had 18 bases not matched to a gene; V was cut back by 4 bases and J by 5 bases. Per the germline V gene, CDR1 is SGHKS and CDR2 is YYEKEE (reference sequence). The variable domain in full, completed from reference TRBV5-5 and TRBJ2-7, reads DAGVTQSPTHLIKTRGQQVTLRCSPISGHKSVSWYQQVLGQGPQFIFQYYEKEERGRGNFPDRFSARQFPNYSSELNVNALLLGDSALYLCASSGAGRGSGRENEQYFGPGTRLTVT.